This T cell receptor beta chain was recovered during a study of T cell repertoires in cytomegalovirus infection. For the study at large: CMV infection plus the matching HLA type was flagged by public TCR beta signatures. Findings of the study overall: HLA-C-restricted CMV-specific TCR beta clonotypes were dominant in the ex vivo response. Carriage of CMV together with the relevant HLA was identifiable through cumulative public TCR beta family frequency.

Details on this clonotype: The antigen remains undetermined.

TCRdb fed the reads into MiXCR, producing one record per CDR3 protein. The repertoire holds a few hundred thousand distinct CDR3 sequences, approximately 10% seen once, with around 16% in the top ten. Material for sequencing was PBMCs. The receptor was derived from a human donor in good health (CMV status not recorded). Some clones in this sample may be carry-over from other donors' samples.

CDR3: CASSPRDPSSKNIQYF. The DNA of the CDR3 is TGTGCCAGCTCACCGAGGGACCCCTCGTCCAAAAACATTCAGTACTTC. The chain employs TRBV18 and TRBJ2-4; D may match TRBD1 or TRBD2 (5 bases each). The CDR3 sequence is 16 residues long. Trimming removed 3 bases from V and 2 bases from J, with 14 bases in between. Germline V gene sequence: CDR1 KGHSH, CDR2 LQKENI.